This T cell receptor beta chain originates from a study of cytomegalovirus exposure and HLA in healthy donors. About the research overall: Out of 180 million or so T cells, an earlier analysis found some 120 million unique TCR beta sequences in total.

Researchers ran the PCR with 60 Vbeta and 13 Jbeta primers. Sequenced by immunoSEQ multiplex PCR; TCRdb stores in-frame clones only, minus some. The repertoire holds 180,000 or so clones, with 72% as singletons. This clone was recorded only once. CDR3 length: 14 residues. Regarding donors, all were healthy bone marrow donors. Sample: PBMCs. This TCR was sampled from a human donor in good health. The rearrangement joins TRBV21-1 to TRBJ1-4; the D call in the table, TRBD1, was not verified against the DNA. TRBV21-1 is designated a pseudogene. The CDR3 region is CASGPTVPNEKLFF. The CDR3 coding sequence is TGTGCCAGTGGCCCGACAGTTCCTAATGAAAAACTGTTTTTT.